Each of the 30 T cell receptor beta chains below was sequenced from the same sample in a study of human T cells and chemical hapten exposure. Time point given: patch test 3, about 24 weeks after DPC sensitization. Treatment: therapeutic diphenylcyclopropenone sensitization with weekly scalp DPC. A single record per CDR3 protein comes from TCRdb applying MiXCR to the RACE reads. The data show about 82,000 distinct CDR3 sequences, with roughly 10% seen just once and more than 3% held by the top ten. Source: whole blood, taken in connection with sensitization to the hapten diphenylcyclopropenone (DPC). These receptors came from a woman between 50 and 59 years old with alopecia areata. Some clones in this sample may be carry-over from other donors' samples.

The table lists this clonotype with a few counts. The V and J genes are TRBV9 and TRBJ2-2; possibly TRBD1 or TRBD2 for D (5 bases each). The CDR3 extends over 17 amino acids. With 2 bases removed from V and 1 base from J, the gap between germline ends came to 15 bases. The germline V gene encodes CDR1 SGDLS and CDR2 YYNGEE. The chain's CDR3 is CASSVEARGENTGELFF. The CDR3, as DNA: TGTGCCAGCAGCGTGGAAGCGAGAGGGGAGAACACCGGGGAGCTGTTTTTT.

This clonotype was detected a few times. V and J are TRBV12-3 or TRBV12-4 and TRBJ2-4; no clear D. Trimming took off 3 bases at V and 6 bases at J, with 15 bases between the two ends. This CDR3 has 15 residues. CDR3 sequence: CASSFGGVRRNIQYF. For the CDR3, the DNA is TGTGCCAGCAGTTTCGGTGGGGTTCGGAGAAACATTCAGTACTTC.

The chain employs TRBV29-1 and TRBJ2-6; perhaps D is TRBD1 or TRBD2 (5 bases each). The CDR3 totals 13 residues. The V gene lost 3 bases and the J gene lost 2 bases, with 5 bases spanning the gap. Germline values: CDR1 SQVTM, CDR2 ANQGSEA. CDR3 sequence reads: CSVEGAGANVLTF. The CDR3, as DNA: TGCAGCGTTGAGGGGGCTGGGGCCAACGTCCTGACTTTC.

This clonotype has a handful of counts. The V and J genes are TRBV5-6 and TRBJ1-3; no clear D. Trimming took off 2 bases at V and 0 bases at J, with 9 bases between the two ends. Germline V lookup: CDR1 SGHDT, CDR2 YYEEEE. This CDR3 region has 15 residues. The CDR3 spells CASSFGRHSGNTIYF. The CDR3 region has the DNA TGTGCCAGCAGCTTCGGCAGGCACTCTGGAAACACCATATATTTT.

This clonotype came up a few times. The J gene is TRBJ1-2, the V gene TRBV29-1; D gene ambiguous. Trimming stripped 3 bases from V and 4 bases from J, with 6 bases between. Germline CDR1 is SQVTM and CDR2 is ANQGSEA. The CDR3 extends over 11 amino acids. CDR3 in DNA: TGCAGCGTTGAGTCAGGCTATGGCTACACCTTC. As protein: CSVESGYGYTF.

The genes are TRBV7-3 and TRBJ2-1; TRBD1 agrees at 8 bases. Trimming at V came to 5 bases and at J to 7 bases, leaving 4 bases not matched to a gene. Germline-derived CDR1 and CDR2 are SGHTA and FQGTGA. The length of the CDR3 is 13 residues. The CDR3 loop is CASSPDRDNEQFF. The DNA for the CDR3 is TGTGCCAGCAGCCCGGACAGGGATAATGAGCAGTTCTTC.

This clonotype showed up many times. The rearrangement joins TRBV7-9 to TRBJ1-3; D gene unclear. From germline, CDR1 is SEHNR and CDR2 FQNEAQ (reference sequence). The CDR3 is 13 residues long. V lost 7 bases, J lost 0 bases, and 7 bases lay in between. CDR3: CASTYGSGNTIYF. CDR3 sequence (DNA): TGTGCCAGCACTTACGGCTCTGGAAACACCATATATTTT.

This clonotype was found a few times. The genes are TRBV7-3 and TRBJ2-1, with 9 positions matching TRBD2. Trimming at V came to 6 bases and at J to 7 bases, leaving 7 bases not matched to a gene. Germline V gene lookup returns CDR1 SGHTA and CDR2 FQGTGA. The CDR3 is 14 residues long. CDR3 in DNA: TGTGCCAGCAGACGGCCTAGCGGGACAAATGAGCAGTTCTTC. Translation: CASRRPSGTNEQFF.

This clonotype was seen repeatedly, ten times or more. V and J are TRBV12-3 or TRBV12-4 and TRBJ2-7; D call uncertain. The CDR3 runs to 13 residues. Between the trimmed V and J ends, which lost 5 bases and 5 bases, there was a span of 13 bases. The CDR3 coding sequence is TGTGCCAGCAGTCCCCGGGTGAGCGACGAGCAGTACTTC. This codes for CASSPRVSDEQYF.

This clonotype was seen repeatedly, ten times or more. The chain joins TRBV7-2 to TRBJ1-6, with TRBD1 identical over 7 bases. The CDR3 length is 15 residues. V was clipped by 5 bases and J by 7 bases; unmatched bases: 8. Germline CDR1 and CDR2: SGHTA and FQGNSA. In DNA form, the CDR3 reads TGTGCCAGCAGCACTTTGGGACAGATAAATTCACCCCTCCACTTT. Its protein is CASSTLGQINSPLHF.

The chain uses TRBV6-2 or TRBV6-3 and TRBJ2-7; D is ambiguous. Germline V CDR1 and CDR2: MNHEY, SVGEGT. The CDR3 runs 13 residues. Trimming cost V 0 bases and J 6 bases, with 9 bases left between them. The CDR3 nucleotides read TGTGCCAGCAGTTACTCGAAGATACGCGAGCAGTACTTC. Its translation is CASSYSKIREQYF.

This clonotype was observed many times. The chain couples TRBV20-1 to TRBJ1-1, with 7 positions matching TRBD1. Trimming took 3 bases from V and 6 from J; bases not matched to a gene: 7. CDR3 length: 13 amino acids. From germline, CDR1 is DFQATT and CDR2 SNEGSKA (reference sequence). The CDR3 DNA is TGCAGTGCTAGGGGTAGGGGGCGGGCTGAAGCTTTCTTT. It codes for CSARGRGRAEAFF.

Concerning this clonotype: Since a much larger clone is just one base distant, this may be a read error. The CDR3 protein is CTSSQGGGGSSYNEQFF. CDR3 sequence (DNA): TGCACCAGCAGCCAAGGAGGGGGCGGTAGCTCCTACAATGAGCAGTTCTTC. This chain connects TRBV4-3 to TRBJ2-1; a possible D gene is TRBD1 (7 bases). CDR3 length: 17 amino acids. Germline CDR1 and CDR2: LGHNA and YSLEER.

This clonotype came up many times. The V gene is TRBV21-1, the J gene TRBJ2-1. TRBV21-1 is a pseudogene locus. The CDR3 extends over 13 amino acids. CDR3 sequence (DNA): TGTGCCAGCAGCAAAAGCTCCTACAATGAGCAGTTCTTC. Its translation: CASSKSSYNEQFF.

This clonotype was detected a few times. The DNA for the CDR3 is TGCAGCGCCGCGGACAGCTACGAGCAGTACTTC. Its protein is CSAADSYEQYF. The rearrangement uses TRBV29-1 and TRBJ2-7; possibly TRBD1 for D (6 bases). Trimming removed 7 bases from V and 3 bases from J, with 10 bases in between. Per the germline V gene, CDR1 is SQVTM and CDR2 is ANQGSEA. CDR3 length equals 11 residues.

In its sample, this clonotype was seen a few times. CDR3: CAWRDTWGGEQYF. The CDR3 DNA reads TGTGCCTGGAGGGATACCTGGGGGGGCGAGCAGTACTTC. V usage is TRBV30 and J usage is TRBJ2-7, with TRBD2 matching over 7 bases. Trimming removed 3 bases from V and 6 bases from J; junction bases left unmatched: 8. This CDR3 has 13 amino acids. Germline values: CDR1 GTSNPN, CDR2 SVGIG (reference sequence).

With respect to this clonotype: A single base separates this from a much larger clone, so it may be a read error. The CDR3 carries no conserved terminal phenylalanine or tryptophan, so it likely arises from a read error. This chain links TRBV20-1 with TRBJ1-4; 8 bases map to TRBD1. Germline V gives CDR1 DFQATT, CDR2 SNEGSKA (reference sequence). This CDR3 has 13 amino acids. The trim removed 6 bases at V and 4 bases at J, leaving 4 bases unmatched. For the CDR3, the DNA is TGCAGTGCGAGACAGGGGTTTAATGAAAAACTGTTTTCT. Its protein is CSARQGFNEKLFS.

This clonotype was observed once. This sequence may be a read error, since a much larger clone differs from it by one base. The rearrangement joins TRBV14 to TRBJ2-3; D unclear. The CDR3 covers 15 residues. V was trimmed by 4 bases and J by 2 bases, leaving 13 bases between them. The germline V gene has CDR1 SGHDN and CDR2 FVKESK. The CDR3 bases are TGTGCCAGCAGCCGCCAGGTGAAGCACACAGATACGCAGTATTTT. Translating gives CASSRQVKHTDTQYF.

This clonotype was found many times. This chain uses TRBV11-2 with TRBJ2-1; no clear D. The CDR3 runs to 16 residues. CDR1 and CDR2 (germline): SGHAT, FQNNGV. V lost 2 bases and J 0 bases, leaving 11 bases between the germline ends. The CDR3 nucleotides read TGTGCCAGCAGCTTAAATCCCCCGAGCTCCTACAATGAGCAGTTCTTC. Its translation: CASSLNPPSSYNEQFF.

This clonotype was recorded only once. This chain joins TRBV12-3 or TRBV12-4 and TRBJ1-4; D unresolved. V was pared by 3 bases and J by 0 bases, with 5 bases between. CDR3 length equals 14 residues. The CDR3, as DNA: TGTGCCAGCAGTTTCTTCGCAACTAATGAAAAACTGTTTTTT. Its translation is CASSFFATNEKLFF.

This clonotype has at least ten counts. The rearrangement uses TRBV7-2 and TRBJ2-7; 7 positions agree with TRBD1. CDR3 length equals 15 residues. CDR1 SGHTA and CDR2 FQGNSA come from the germline V gene. Trimming removed 0 bases from V and 3 bases from J; junction bases left unmatched: 5. The CDR3 reads CASSLAPTGYYEQYF. The DNA for the CDR3 is TGTGCCAGCAGCTTAGCCCCGACAGGGTACTACGAGCAGTACTTC.

The chain couples TRBV29-1 to TRBJ2-3; 10 bases agree with TRBD2. This CDR3 has 15 amino acids. The V and J ends lost 4 bases and 2 bases, in that order; junction bases with no gene match: 6. From germline, CDR1 is SQVTM and CDR2 ANQGSEA. CDR3 nucleotide sequence: TGCAGCGTTGGGCCCCTAGCGGGAGTCACAGATACGCAGTATTTT. Its translation: CSVGPLAGVTDTQYF.

This clonotype has only a few counts. The chain's CDR3 is CASSQTGGTDTQYF. CDR3 nucleotide sequence: TGTGCCAGCAGCCAGACAGGGGGCACAGATACGCAGTATTTT. This chain joins TRBV7-2 and TRBJ2-3, with TRBD1 matching 8 bases. CDR3 length equals 14 residues. With 5 bases clipped from V and 1 base from J, the junction kept 2 bases outside the gene matches. Germline V gene lookup returns CDR1 SGHTA and CDR2 FQGNSA. Using reference TRBV7-2 and TRBJ2-3 for the parts outside the CDR3, the full variable domain is GAGVSQSPSNKVTEKGKDVELRCDPISGHTALYWYRQSLGQGLEFLIYFQGNSAPDKSGLPSDRFSAERTGGSVSTLTIQRTQQEDSAVYLCASSQTGGTDTQYFGPGTRLTVL.

V usage is TRBV6-1 and J usage is TRBJ2-5, with 7 bases lining up with TRBD2. CDR1 is MNHNS, CDR2 SASEGT, per germline. The CDR3 runs to 13 residues. J lost 5 bases, V lost 6 bases, and 6 bases had no gene match. CDR3 DNA sequence: TGTGCCAGCAGGGTGGCGGGAGCGGAGACCCAGTACTTC. Amino acid sequence: CASRVAGAETQYF.

A few counts support this clonotype. V gene TRBV3-1 combines with J gene TRBJ2-7; 13 bases agree with TRBD2. Germline lookup yields CDR1 LGHDT and CDR2 YNNKEL (reference sequence). V was pared by 6 bases and J by 6 bases, with 14 bases of the junction left unmatched. CDR3 length equals 17 residues. The CDR3: CASSGAVGLAGKGEQYF. CDR3 coding DNA: TGTGCCAGCAGTGGAGCCGTGGGACTAGCGGGAAAAGGCGAGCAGTACTTC.

This clonotype was observed many times. J is TRBJ2-7 and V is TRBV12-3 or TRBV12-4; D perhaps matches TRBD2 (6 bases). V was clipped by 6 bases and J by 0 bases, with 9 bases between them. CDR3 size: 13 residues. In DNA, the CDR3 is TGTGCCAGCAGATCGGGACTCTCCTACGAGCAGTACTTC. This gives the protein CASRSGLSYEQYF.

This clonotype was seen ten or more times. The chain combines TRBV19 with TRBJ1-5; weak D call: TRBD1 (6 bases). V lost 7 bases, J lost 6 bases, and 22 bases lay in between. The CDR3 has 16 residues. The germline V gene encodes CDR1 LNHDA and CDR2 SQIVND (reference sequence). The CDR3 protein is CASTDNTRGLVQPQHF. The CDR3 DNA follows: TGTGCCAGTACCGATAATACCAGGGGATTAGTTCAGCCCCAGCATTTT.

In this sample, this clonotype turned up many times. The V call is TRBV9, the J call TRBJ2-1; no firm D call. This CDR3 is 10 amino acids long. With 3 bases removed from V and 7 bases from J, the gap between germline ends came to 2 bases. In germline, CDR1 is SGDLS, CDR2 YYNGEE. CDR3 loop: CASSGNEQFF. In DNA form, the CDR3 reads TGTGCCAGCAGCGGGAATGAGCAGTTCTTC.

Ten or more counts support this clonotype. The junction does not match germline at one end; this may be a read error. The rearrangement links TRBV2 to TRBJ1-1; 9 nucleotides align to TRBD1. Germline V CDR1 and CDR2: SNHLY, FYNNEI. The CDR3 runs 14 residues. This CDR3 is CASIIQGARTEVFF. The CDR3 DNA reads TGTGCCAGCATTATACAGGGGGCGAGAACTGAAGTTTTCTTT.

The gene calls are TRBV20-1 and TRBJ2-1; D is unresolved. Germline loops: CDR1 DFQATT, CDR2 SNEGSKA (reference sequence). There are 15 residues in the CDR3. V dropped 3 bases and J dropped 2 bases, with 14 bases sitting between them. The CDR3 loop is CSASESSRPYNEQFF. The CDR3 DNA is TGCAGTGCTAGTGAATCGTCGCGCCCCTACAATGAGCAGTTCTTC.